This TCR beta chain was captured by sequencing in a study of T-cell reconstitution after alpha-beta-depleted transplantation in children (TCRdb year 2016). Regarding the complete study: T-cell immune reconstitution after TCRalphabeta/CD19-depleted allogeneic hematopoietic cell transplantation in children was quantitatively tracked in the study by means of TCR repertoire profiling. Overall study outcomes, separate from this receptor: About two months after transplant, the apparently early recovery of alphabetaT-cell counts reportedly depended on just several hundred clones that had expanded rapidly and came from non-depleted graft cells. The frequencies of hyperexpanded clones fell over the following months, and after one year, T-cell counts and TCRbeta diversity were mostly attributed to newly produced T cells. In some patients, high TCRbeta diversity at day 60 was attributed to recipient T cells and intrathymic progenitors that had survived conditioning.

This clonotype has ten or more counts. No antigen is known for it. The sample holds no much larger clone one base away, and base qualities are not on file. The treatment or condition label on this specimen signifies: allogeneic hematopoietic cell transplantation with graft depleted of TCRalphabeta T cells and CD19 B cells. TCRalphabeta/CD19-depleted allogeneic hematopoietic cell grafts were given to the transplant recipients, all of whom were children. Receptor amplification or capture employed PCR. Data came from an Illumina HiSeq 2500. TCR library preparation used molecular barcoding, with unique molecular identifiers applied to normalize quantification of the TCRbeta repertoire. Clones were called with MiXCR by TCRdb after fastp trimmed the public reads at Q25, and only in-frame beta chains were retained. Every CDR3 protein is listed once, alongside the most common genes and DNA of its rows. For this sample there are a few hundred thousand distinct CDR3 sequences; around 13% appear just once. The top ten constitute over 2% of the sample.

V loses 3 bases at its end and J loses 9 bases; junction bases beyond the gene matches: 9. Including cysteine and phenylalanine, the CDR3 has 15 amino acids. CDR3 DNA only is kept here, 45 bases in frame from base 1. The rearranged chain carries TRBV12-3 or TRBV12-4 and TRBJ2-1, with TRBD2 matching 9 junction bases. This TCR was sampled from a male patient under 18 who had a stem cell transplant for acute myeloid leukemia, so the T cells may come from the graft donor. The specimen comprised PBMCs, mostly from graft donor cells, sampled 360 days after TCRalphabeta/CD19-depleted stem cell transplant. CDR3 protein: CASSFLRGRAGEQFF. DNA sequence: TGTGCCAGCAGTTTCCTGCGCGGGAGGGCCGGTGAGCAGTTCTTC.